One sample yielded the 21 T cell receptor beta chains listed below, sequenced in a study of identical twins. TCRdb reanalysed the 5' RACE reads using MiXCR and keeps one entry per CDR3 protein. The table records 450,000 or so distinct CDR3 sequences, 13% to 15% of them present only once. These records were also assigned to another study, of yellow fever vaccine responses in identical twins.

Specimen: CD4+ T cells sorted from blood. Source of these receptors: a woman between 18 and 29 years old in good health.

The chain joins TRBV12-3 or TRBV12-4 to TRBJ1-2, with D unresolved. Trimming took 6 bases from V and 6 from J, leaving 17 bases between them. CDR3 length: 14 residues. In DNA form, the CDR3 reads TGTGCCAGCAGACTCAAGGGATGGGGAGATGGCTACACCTTC. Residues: CASRLKGWGDGYTF.

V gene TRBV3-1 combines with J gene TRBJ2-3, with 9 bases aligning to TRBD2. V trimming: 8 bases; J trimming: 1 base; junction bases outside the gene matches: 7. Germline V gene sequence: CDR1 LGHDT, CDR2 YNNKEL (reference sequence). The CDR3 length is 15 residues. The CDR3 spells CASCKRGAGTDTQYF. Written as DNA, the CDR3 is TGTGCCAGCTGCAAGCGGGGGGCTGGCACAGATACGCAGTATTTT.

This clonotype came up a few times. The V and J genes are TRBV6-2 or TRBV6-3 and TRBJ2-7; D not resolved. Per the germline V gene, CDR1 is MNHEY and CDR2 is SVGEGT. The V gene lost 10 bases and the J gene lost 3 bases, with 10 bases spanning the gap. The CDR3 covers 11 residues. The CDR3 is CATQNSYEQYF. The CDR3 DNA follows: TGTGCCACCCAAAACAGCTACGAGCAGTACTTC.

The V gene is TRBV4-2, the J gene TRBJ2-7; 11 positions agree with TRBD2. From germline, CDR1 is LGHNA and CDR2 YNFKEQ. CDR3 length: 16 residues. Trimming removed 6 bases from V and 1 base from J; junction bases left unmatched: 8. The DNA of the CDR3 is TGTGCCAGCAGTCCCCAGACTAGCGGGGCTTCCTACGAGCAGTACTTC. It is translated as CASSPQTSGASYEQYF.

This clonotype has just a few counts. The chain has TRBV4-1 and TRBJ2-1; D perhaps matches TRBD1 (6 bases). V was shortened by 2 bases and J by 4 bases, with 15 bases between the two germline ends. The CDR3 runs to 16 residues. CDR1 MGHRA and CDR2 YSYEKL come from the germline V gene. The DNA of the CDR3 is TGCGCCAGCAGCCAATGGAGTGGACAGATATACAATGAGCAGTTCTTC. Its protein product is CASSQWSGQIYNEQFF.

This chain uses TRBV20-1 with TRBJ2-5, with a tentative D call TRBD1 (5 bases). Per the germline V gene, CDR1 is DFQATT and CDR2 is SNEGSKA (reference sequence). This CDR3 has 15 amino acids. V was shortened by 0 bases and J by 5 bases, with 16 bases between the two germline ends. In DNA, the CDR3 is TGCAGTGCTAGAGATTTGGGGCGTTCTTCGGAGACCCAGTACTTC. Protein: CSARDLGRSSETQYF.

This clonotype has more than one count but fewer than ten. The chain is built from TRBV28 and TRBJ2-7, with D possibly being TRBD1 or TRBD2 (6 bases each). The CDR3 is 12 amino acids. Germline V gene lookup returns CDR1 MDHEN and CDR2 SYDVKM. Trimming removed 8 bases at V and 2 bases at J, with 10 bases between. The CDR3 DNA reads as TGTGCCAGCGGAGGGGGAACCTACGAGCAGTACTTC. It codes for CASGGGTYEQYF.

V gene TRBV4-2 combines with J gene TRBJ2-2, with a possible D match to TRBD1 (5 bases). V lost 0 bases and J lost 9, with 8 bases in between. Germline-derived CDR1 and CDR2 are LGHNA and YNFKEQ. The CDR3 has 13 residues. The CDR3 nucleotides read TGTGCCAGCAGCCAAGATTGGGGCCGGGAGCTGTTTTTT. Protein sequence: CASSQDWGRELFF.

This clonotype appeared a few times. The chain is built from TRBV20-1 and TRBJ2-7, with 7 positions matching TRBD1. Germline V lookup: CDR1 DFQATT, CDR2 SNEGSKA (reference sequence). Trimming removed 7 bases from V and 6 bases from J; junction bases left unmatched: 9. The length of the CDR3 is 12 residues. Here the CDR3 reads CSGQGVIREQYF. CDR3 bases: TGCAGTGGGCAGGGGGTAATTCGCGAGCAGTACTTC.

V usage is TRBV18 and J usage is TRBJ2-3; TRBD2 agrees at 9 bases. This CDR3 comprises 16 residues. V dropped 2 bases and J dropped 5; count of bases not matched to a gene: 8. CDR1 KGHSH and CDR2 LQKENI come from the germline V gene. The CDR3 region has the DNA TGTGCCAGCTCACCATGGCGGGAGGGCTCAGAAGATACGCAGTATTTT. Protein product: CASSPWREGSEDTQYF.

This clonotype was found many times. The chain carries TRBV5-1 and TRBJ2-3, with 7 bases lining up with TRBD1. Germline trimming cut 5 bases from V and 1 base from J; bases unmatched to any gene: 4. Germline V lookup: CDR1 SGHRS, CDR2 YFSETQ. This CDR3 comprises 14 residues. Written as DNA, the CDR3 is TGCGCCAGCAGTGGGACAGCGGGCACAGATACGCAGTATTTT. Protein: CASSGTAGTDTQYF.

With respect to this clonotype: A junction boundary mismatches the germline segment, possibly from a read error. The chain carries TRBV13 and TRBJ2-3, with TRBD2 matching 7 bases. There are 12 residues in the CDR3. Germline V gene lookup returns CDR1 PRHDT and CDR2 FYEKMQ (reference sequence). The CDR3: CASSLGRGVSDF. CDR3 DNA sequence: TGTGCCAGCAGCTTAGGTCGGGGGGTATCGGATTTT.

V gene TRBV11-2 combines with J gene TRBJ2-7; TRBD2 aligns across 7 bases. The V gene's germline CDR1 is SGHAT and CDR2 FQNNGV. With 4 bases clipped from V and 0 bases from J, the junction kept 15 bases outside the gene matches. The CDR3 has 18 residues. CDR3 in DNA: TGTGCCAGCAGCTCAAGACAGAGACTAGCTGACAGCTCCTACGAGCAGTACTTC. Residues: CASSSRQRLADSSYEQYF.

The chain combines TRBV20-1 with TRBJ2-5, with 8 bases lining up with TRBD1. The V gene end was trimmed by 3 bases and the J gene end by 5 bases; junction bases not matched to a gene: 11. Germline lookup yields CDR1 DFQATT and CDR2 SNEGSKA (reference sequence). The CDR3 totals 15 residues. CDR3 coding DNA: TGCAGTGCTAGTCGGACAGGGCGTTTATCGGAGACCCAGTACTTC. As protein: CSASRTGRLSETQYF.

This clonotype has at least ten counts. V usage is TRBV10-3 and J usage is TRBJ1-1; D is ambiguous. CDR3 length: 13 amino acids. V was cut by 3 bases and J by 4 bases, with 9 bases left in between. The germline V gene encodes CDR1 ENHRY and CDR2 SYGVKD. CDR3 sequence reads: CAISDKGGTEAFF. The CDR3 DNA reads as TGTGCCATCAGTGACAAGGGAGGCACTGAAGCTTTCTTT.

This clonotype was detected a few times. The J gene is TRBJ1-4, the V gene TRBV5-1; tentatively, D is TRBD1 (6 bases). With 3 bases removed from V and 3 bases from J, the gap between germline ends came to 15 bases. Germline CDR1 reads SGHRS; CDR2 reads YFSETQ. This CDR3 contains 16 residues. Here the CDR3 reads CASSSKPGHSNEKLFF. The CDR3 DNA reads TGCGCCAGCAGCTCAAAGCCGGGACACTCTAATGAAAAACTGTTTTTT.

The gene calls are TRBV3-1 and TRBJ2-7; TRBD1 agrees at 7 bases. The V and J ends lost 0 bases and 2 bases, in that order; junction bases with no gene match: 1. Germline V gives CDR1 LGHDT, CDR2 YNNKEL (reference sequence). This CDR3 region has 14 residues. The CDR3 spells CASSQDDRAYEQYF. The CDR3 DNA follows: TGTGCCAGCAGCCAAGATGACAGGGCCTACGAGCAGTACTTC.

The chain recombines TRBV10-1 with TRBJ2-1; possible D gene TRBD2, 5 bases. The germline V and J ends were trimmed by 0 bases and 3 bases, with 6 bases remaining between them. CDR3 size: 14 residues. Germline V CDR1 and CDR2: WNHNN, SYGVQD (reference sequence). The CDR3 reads CASSESRDYNEQFF. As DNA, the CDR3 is TGCGCCAGCAGTGAGTCCCGGGACTACAATGAGCAGTTCTTC.

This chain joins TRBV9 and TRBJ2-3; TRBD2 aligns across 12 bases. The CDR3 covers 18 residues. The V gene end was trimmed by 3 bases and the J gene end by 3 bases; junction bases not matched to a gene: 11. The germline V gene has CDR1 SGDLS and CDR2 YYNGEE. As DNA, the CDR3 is TGTGCCAGCAGCGCACAAGTGACTAGCGGGGGTGGTACAGATACGCAGTATTTT. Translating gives CASSAQVTSGGGTDTQYF.

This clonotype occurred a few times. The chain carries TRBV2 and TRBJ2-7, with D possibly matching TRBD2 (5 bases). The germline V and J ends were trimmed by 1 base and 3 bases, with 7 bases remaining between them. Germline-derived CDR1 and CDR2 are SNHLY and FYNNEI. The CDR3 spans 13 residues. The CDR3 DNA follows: TGTGCCAGCAGTGAAGGGAGGTACTACGAGCAGTACTTC. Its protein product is CASSEGRYYEQYF.

The CDR3: CASSLAAGVKDTGELFF. The CDR3, as DNA: TGTGCCAGCAGCTTAGCAGCGGGAGTTAAAGACACCGGGGAGCTGTTTTTT. The chain has TRBV7-8 and TRBJ2-2; TRBD2 aligns across 8 bases. CDR3 length equals 17 residues. V shed 0 bases and J 3 bases; nucleotides not matched to a gene: 6. From germline, CDR1 is SGHVS and CDR2 FQNEAQ.